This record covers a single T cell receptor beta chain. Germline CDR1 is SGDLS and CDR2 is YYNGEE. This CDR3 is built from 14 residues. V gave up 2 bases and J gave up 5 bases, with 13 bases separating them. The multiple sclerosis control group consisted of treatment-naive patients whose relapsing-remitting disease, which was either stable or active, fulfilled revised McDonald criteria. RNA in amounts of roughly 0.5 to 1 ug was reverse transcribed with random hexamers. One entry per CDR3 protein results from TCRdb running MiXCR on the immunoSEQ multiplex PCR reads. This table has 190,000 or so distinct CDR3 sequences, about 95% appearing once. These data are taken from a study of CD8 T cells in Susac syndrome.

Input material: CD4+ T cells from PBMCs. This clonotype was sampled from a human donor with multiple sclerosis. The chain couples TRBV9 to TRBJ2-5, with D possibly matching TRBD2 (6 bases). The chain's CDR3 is CASSVQEGSETQYF. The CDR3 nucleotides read TGTGCCAGCAGCGTCCAGGAGGGAAGCGAGACCCAGTACTTC.